This T cell receptor (beta chain) was retrieved from a study of blood T cell repertoires in COVID-19. In the original processing: For nucleated cells, counts were estimated from reference gene primer amplification. The assay was immunoSEQ multiplex PCR, and TCRdb's table has in-frame clones only and misses some. V and J calls plus clone size are reproduced from that table; the DNA served to infer D and trimming. The repertoire holds tens of thousands of clones, with more than 60% as singletons. This clone was counted a single time. The CDR3 totals 13 residues. The V end was cut by 11 bases, the J end by 7 bases, with 20 bases between.

The origin of this receptor is a human donor with active or convalescent COVID-19. The donor label of this sample is uncertain. The chain has TRBV12-3 or TRBV12-4 and TRBJ1-2; D perhaps matches TRBD1 (5 bases). Sequencing was carried out using peripheral blood. The CDR3 DNA reads TGTGCCGCGGGGGACGTGGCGCTTCGTGGCTACACCTTC. This encodes CAAGDVALRGYTF.